This T cell receptor beta chain was obtained from a study of CD8+ T cells in alopecia areata. Study-level information: Treated patients' severity was scored by percentage of affected scalp area.

The treatment denotes: oral pan-JAK inhibitor, 5-10 mg twice daily. Extraction and reverse transcription of RNA yielded cDNA as the sequencing template. The assay was immunoSEQ multiplex PCR, and TCRdb's table has in-frame clones only and misses some. The sample records 150,000 to 250,000 clones, 58% being singletons. This TCR derives from a human donor with alopecia areata. The sequencing here drew on CD4+ T cells sorted from blood, taken at week 24, from a patient treated with tofacitinib.

CDR3 coding DNA: TGTGCCAGCAGCCCTACCGGATTCCCTGAAGCTTTCTTT. Translation: CASSPTGFPEAFF. The chain couples TRBV5-6 to TRBJ1-1; D unclear. The CDR3 has 13 residues. Trimming removed 4 bases at V and 6 bases at J, with 13 bases between. Germline values: CDR1 SGHDT, CDR2 YYEEEE.